Below, 21 T cell receptor beta chains from the same sample are listed, as sequenced in a study of identical twins. TCRdb independently ran MiXCR on the 5' RACE reads; one entry per CDR3 protein. Here the sample spans 250,000 to 350,000 distinct CDR3 sequences, roughly 8.6% being singletons. These data are also associated with another study on yellow fever vaccine responses in identical twins.

The sample was CD8+ T cells sorted from blood. These receptors came from a woman aged 18-29 years in good health.

V and J are TRBV7-9 and TRBJ2-7; D is perhaps TRBD1 (6 bases). This CDR3 has 13 amino acids. The V gene lost 10 bases and the J gene lost 5 bases, with 18 bases spanning the gap. CDR1 and CDR2 from the germline V gene are SEHNR and FQNEAQ (reference sequence). CDR3 sequence: CAIIPLGADEQYF. The CDR3 nucleotides read TGTGCCATCATCCCGCTGGGGGCCGACGAGCAGTACTTC.

This clonotype has just a few counts. This chain links TRBV4-3 with TRBJ2-7; tentative D call: TRBD1 (6 bases). Trimming stripped 1 base from V and 3 bases from J, with 10 bases between. CDR3 size: 14 residues. Germline values: CDR1 LGHNA, CDR2 YSLEER. The CDR3 spells CASSQGPGDYEQYF. CDR3 nucleotides: TGCGCCAGCAGCCAAGGCCCAGGGGACTACGAGCAGTACTTC.

This clonotype was seen ten or more times. V is TRBV28 and J is TRBJ2-3; the match to TRBD2 covers 8 bases. V shed 7 bases and J 0 bases; nucleotides not matched to a gene: 15. The length of the CDR3 is 18 residues. Germline values: CDR1 MDHEN, CDR2 SYDVKM. CDR3 DNA: TGTGCCAGCACCTTACTAGCGGCTCGGATTTCTAGCACAGATACGCAGTATTTT. Protein sequence: CASTLLAARISSTDTQYF.

This clonotype showed up many times. The chain couples TRBV6-2 or TRBV6-3 to TRBJ1-5; TRBD1 matches 9 bases. This CDR3 spans 14 amino acids. After removal of 5 bases from V and 6 bases from J, the junction contained 5 bases not matched to a gene. Looked up from germline, CDR1 is MNHEY and CDR2 is SVGEGT. The CDR3 nucleotides read TGTGCCAGCAGTGTGGGACAGGGCAGTCAGCCCCAGCATTTT. This sequence encodes CASSVGQGSQPQHF.

As DNA, the CDR3 is TGCAGTGCTAGCCCTGGGGATTTCTACGAGCAGTACTTC. It specifies CSASPGDFYEQYF. This rearrangement joins TRBV20-1 to TRBJ2-7, with D unclear. The CDR3 is made up of 13 amino acids. Trimming left V 3 bases short and J 3 bases short, with 12 bases between. Per the germline V gene, CDR1 is DFQATT and CDR2 is SNEGSKA (reference sequence).

This rearrangement joins TRBV25-1 to TRBJ2-7; a possible D gene is TRBD1 (6 bases). CDR3 size: 12 residues. Germline V lookup: CDR1 MGHDK, CDR2 SYGVNS. V lost 6 bases and J 6 bases, leaving 12 bases between the germline ends. The CDR3 nucleotides read TGTGCCAGCAGCGAACTACAGGGCGAGCAGTACTTC. Its translation: CASSELQGEQYF.

This clonotype occurred many times. The V and J genes are TRBV5-1 and TRBJ2-1, with D maybe TRBD1 (6 bases). The CDR3 runs 15 residues. The V end was cut by 0 bases, the J end by 8 bases, with 15 bases between. Per germline, CDR1 SGHRS and CDR2 YFSETQ. DNA of the CDR3: TGCGCCAGCAGCTTGGACAGGGATCCGGTCCATGAGCAGTTCTTC. The encoded protein is CASSLDRDPVHEQFF. The entire variable domain, with the rest obtained from reference TRBV5-1 and TRBJ2-1, is as follows: KAGVTQTPRYLIKTRGQQVTLSCSPISGHRSVSWYQQTPGQGLQFLFEYFSETQRNKGNFPGRFSGRQFSNSRSEMNVSTLELGDSALYLCASSLDRDPVHEQFFGPGTRLTVL.

The chain joins TRBV4-2 to TRBJ2-1, with 7 nucleotides matching TRBD1. Germline V gives CDR1 LGHNA, CDR2 YNFKEQ. The CDR3 extends over 16 amino acids. The V segment lost 4 bases and the J segment 4 bases; nucleotides outside the gene matches: 10. CDR3 DNA: TGTGCCAGCAGCCCTCTGGACAGGTCCGTGTACAATGAGCAGTTCTTC. Residues: CASSPLDRSVYNEQFF.

The V gene is TRBV20-1, the J gene TRBJ2-7; 14 nucleotides line up with TRBD2. Germline V CDR1 and CDR2: DFQATT, SNEGSKA (reference sequence). J lost 6 bases, V lost 0 bases, and 4 bases had no gene match. The length of the CDR3 is 15 residues. CDR3 DNA: TGCAGTGCTAGAGATAGACTAGCGGGAGGGCTCGAGCAGTACTTC. Its protein product is CSARDRLAGGLEQYF.

This chain links TRBV5-6 with TRBJ2-4; TRBD1 or TRBD2 may be the D gene (6 bases each). V lost 2 bases to trimming and J lost 2 bases, with 8 bases between them. Germline CDR1 is SGHDT and CDR2 is YYEEEE. The CDR3 runs to 14 residues. In DNA form, the CDR3 reads TGTGCCAGCAGCTTAGGGGGGTCCAAAAACATTCAGTACTTC. Protein product: CASSLGGSKNIQYF.

On this clonotype itself: Given a much more abundant clone one base away, this may be a read error. The chain has TRBV7-6 and TRBJ1-1; D is undetermined. The CDR3 consists of 14 residues. Germline CDR1 is SGHVS and CDR2 is FNYEAQ. V was shortened by 3 bases and J by 4 bases, with 12 bases between the two germline ends. DNA of the CDR3: TGTGCCAGCAGCTTGGGCAGTCTGATCACTGAAGCTTTCTTT. Translation: CASSLGSLITEAFF.

This clonotype has just a few counts. The chain recombines TRBV20-1 with TRBJ2-5, with 9 bases that match TRBD1. Trimming removed 4 bases from V and 3 bases from J; junction bases left unmatched: 9. Germline-derived CDR1 and CDR2 are DFQATT and SNEGSKA (reference sequence). The CDR3 runs 15 residues. CDR3 protein: CSAKAGQGLKETQYF. The CDR3, as DNA: TGCAGTGCTAAGGCAGGACAGGGGCTTAAAGAGACCCAGTACTTC.

Only a few counts were recorded for this clonotype. This chain joins TRBV27 and TRBJ2-7, with D unresolved. Trimming removed 0 bases from V and 3 bases from J, with 15 bases in between. Looked up from germline, CDR1 is MNHEY and CDR2 is SMNVEV (reference sequence). The CDR3 is made up of 16 amino acids. The CDR3 sequence is CASSLSNSAGFYEQYF. The CDR3 nucleotides read TGTGCCAGCAGTTTATCGAACTCTGCCGGATTCTACGAGCAGTACTTC.

The CDR3 sequence: CASSQDQSGQMSYEQYF. Here the CDR3 DNA reads TGCGCCAGCAGCCAAGATCAAAGCGGACAGATGTCCTACGAGCAGTACTTC. The chain couples TRBV4-3 to TRBJ2-7; perhaps TRBD1 as D (6 bases). The CDR3 is made up of 17 amino acids. Germline V gene lookup returns CDR1 LGHNA and CDR2 YSLEER. The V end was cut by 0 bases, the J end by 1 base, with 16 bases between.

The sample holds many counts of this clonotype. The chain recombines TRBV20-1 with TRBJ2-3, with TRBD2 identical over 7 bases. CDR1 is DFQATT and CDR2 is SNEGSKA in the germline V gene (reference sequence). This CDR3 region has 17 residues. V lost 0 bases to trimming and J lost 5 bases; unmatched junction nucleotides: 14. The CDR3 DNA reads as TGCAGTGCTAGAGATCAGCATAGACTAGCCTACCAAGATACGCAGTATTTT. Translated: CSARDQHRLAYQDTQYF.

This clonotype was observed many times. V is TRBV20-1 and J is TRBJ2-3; perhaps TRBD1 as D (7 bases). Germline-derived CDR1 and CDR2 are DFQATT and SNEGSKA (reference sequence). The CDR3 has 18 residues. Deletions cut 4 bases from V and 0 bases from J, with 23 bases between. As DNA, the CDR3 is TGCAGTGCTACGGTACTGGCGAAGACAGGGACTAGCACAGATACGCAGTATTTT. Its translation is CSATVLAKTGTSTDTQYF.

The CDR3 DNA sequence: TGTGCCAGCAGCTTAGCGCTGCGGGTTGGGGTTACCTACGAGCAGTACTTC. Amino acid sequence: CASSLALRVGVTYEQYF. The chain couples TRBV7-2 to TRBJ2-7; perhaps TRBD2 as D (5 bases). The V end was cut by 0 bases, the J end by 2 bases, with 17 bases between. The CDR3 contains 17 residues. Germline assignment: CDR1 SGHTA and CDR2 FQGNSA.

The sample holds many counts of this clonotype. This chain joins TRBV7-6 and TRBJ2-5; 10 bases fit TRBD2. Germline V gene data show CDR1 as SGHVS and CDR2 as FNYEAQ. After removal of 6 bases from V and 5 bases from J, the junction contained 12 bases not matched to a gene. The CDR3 spans 16 residues. The CDR3 DNA follows: TGTGCCAGCAGACCTGGACTAGCGGAGGCGGGGGAGACCCAGTACTTC. It translates to CASRPGLAEAGETQYF.

This CDR3 reads CSARGTASGEQYF. CDR3 nucleotides: TGCAGCGCTAGGGGGACAGCCTCTGGCGAGCAGTACTTC. The chain recombines TRBV29-1 with TRBJ2-7; TRBD1 matches 7 bases. The length of the CDR3 is 13 residues. J lost 6 bases, V lost 7 bases, and 12 bases had no gene match. In germline, CDR1 is SQVTM, CDR2 ANQGSEA.

This clonotype was picked up many times. This chain joins TRBV5-6 and TRBJ2-4, with D tentatively TRBD2 (5 bases). The germline gives CDR1 SGHDT, CDR2 YYEEEE. This CDR3 has 12 residues. The V end was cut by 1 base, the J end by 8 bases, with 7 bases between. Here the CDR3 DNA reads TGTGCCAGCAGCTTGACGAGGGACATTCAGTACTTC. This gives the protein CASSLTRDIQYF.

This clonotype was detected a few times. Here the CDR3 DNA reads TGTGCCAGCAGTCCGCTAGCGGGGGGGCCCGACACCGGGGAGCTGTTTTTT. This codes for CASSPLAGGPDTGELFF. This sequence joins TRBV6-1 and TRBJ2-2; 12 positions match TRBD2. Trimming removed 5 bases from V and 3 bases from J; junction bases left unmatched: 7. The CDR3 spans 17 residues. Per germline, CDR1 MNHNS and CDR2 SASEGT.